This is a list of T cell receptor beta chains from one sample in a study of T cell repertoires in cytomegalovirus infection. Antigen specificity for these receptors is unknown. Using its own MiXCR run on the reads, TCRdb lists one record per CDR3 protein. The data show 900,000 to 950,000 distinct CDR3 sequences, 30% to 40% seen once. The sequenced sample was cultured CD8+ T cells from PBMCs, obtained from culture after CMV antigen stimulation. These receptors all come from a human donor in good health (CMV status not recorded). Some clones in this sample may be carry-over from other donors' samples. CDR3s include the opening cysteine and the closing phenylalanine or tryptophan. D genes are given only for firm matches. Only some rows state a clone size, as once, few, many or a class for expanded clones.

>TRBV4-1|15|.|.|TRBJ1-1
CASSQFGTANTEAFF
TGCGCCAGCAGCCAATTTGGCACTGCGAACACTGAAGCTTTCTTT
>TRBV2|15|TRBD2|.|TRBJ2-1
CASSEGTSAYNEQFF
TGTGCCAGCAGTGAAGGGACTAGCGCCTACAATGAGCAGTTCTTC
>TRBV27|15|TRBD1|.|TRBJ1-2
CASSLFGTGAYGYTF
TGTGCCAGCAGTTTATTCGGGACAGGGGCTTATGGCTACACCTTC
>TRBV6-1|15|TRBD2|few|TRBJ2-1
CASSVRTSGFNEQFF
TGTGCCAGCAGTGTTAGGACTAGCGGCTTCAATGAGCAGTTCTTC
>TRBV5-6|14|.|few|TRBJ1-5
CASSLQGRWQPQHF
TGTGCCAGCAGCTTGCAGGGCAGGTGGCAGCCCCAGCATTTT
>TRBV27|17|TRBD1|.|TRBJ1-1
CASSLSSGDRGNTEAFF
TGTGCCAGCAGTTTATCGTCTGGGGACAGGGGAAACACTGAAGCTTTCTTT
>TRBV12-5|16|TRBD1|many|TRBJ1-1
CASGLGGTGSNTEAFF
TGTGCTAGTGGTTTGGGTGGGACAGGGAGCAACACTGAAGCTTTCTTT
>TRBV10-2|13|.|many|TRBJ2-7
CASSESVDYEQYF
TGCGCCAGCAGTGAGTCGGTAGACTACGAGCAGTACTTC
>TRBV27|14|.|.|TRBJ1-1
CASSLNNWRAEAFF
TGTGCCAGCAGTTTAAACAACTGGCGGGCTGAAGCTTTCTTT
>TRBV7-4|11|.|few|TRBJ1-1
CASSFAVEAFF
TGTGCCAGCAGCTTCGCAGTTGAAGCTTTCTTT
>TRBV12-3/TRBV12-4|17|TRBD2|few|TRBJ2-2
CASSLRFGGGNTGELFF
TGTGCCAGCAGTTTAAGGTTCGGCGGGGGTAACACCGGGGAGCTGTTTTTT
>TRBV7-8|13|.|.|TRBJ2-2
CASSQTEGGELFF
TGTGCCAGCAGCCAAACAGAAGGCGGGGAGCTGTTTTTT
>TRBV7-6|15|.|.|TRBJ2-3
CASSSGRFSTDTQYF
TGTGCCAGCAGCTCGGGGAGATTTAGCACAGATACGCAGTATTTT
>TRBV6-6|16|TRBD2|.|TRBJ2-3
CASSYSARGGADTQYF
TGTGCCAGCAGTTACTCGGCGCGGGGGGGCGCAGATACGCAGTATTTT
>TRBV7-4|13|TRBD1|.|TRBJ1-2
CASSPGQVRGYTF
TGTGCCAGCAGCCCCGGACAGGTACGGGGCTACACCTTC